One sample yielded the 5 T cell receptor beta chains listed below, sequenced in a study of T-cell memory formation after mild COVID-19. Each CDR3 protein gets one entry after TCRdb re-called the 5' RACE reads with MiXCR. This sample has about 340,000 distinct CDR3 sequences, with around a fifth found just once. The sample comprised PBMCs or a T cell subset sorted from them (not recorded which). These TCRs come from a man between 18 and 35 years old who had mild COVID-19 (a few samples of this study predate the infection). Cell type and time point are not known.

This clonotype was counted at least ten times. The J gene is TRBJ2-5, the V gene TRBV18; no reliable D call. V lost 0 bases to trimming and J lost 5 bases, with 13 bases between them. CDR3 length equals 15 residues. Looked up from germline, CDR1 is KGHSH and CDR2 is LQKENI. The CDR3 bases are TGTGCCAGCTCACCACCCGATACCGGTGGGGAGACCCAGTACTTC. Protein product: CASSPPDTGGETQYF.

This clonotype has only a few counts. The chain recombines TRBV7-9 with TRBJ2-2, with D possibly being TRBD1 (6 bases). Germline V gene data show CDR1 as SEHNR and CDR2 as FQNEAQ (reference sequence). The CDR3 totals 12 residues. V lost 11 bases and J 1 base, leaving 8 bases between the germline ends. CDR3 residues: CAPQGNTGELFF. The CDR3 nucleotides read TGTGCCCCACAGGGGAACACCGGGGAGCTGTTTTTT.

This clonotype was recorded a few times. This rearrangement joins TRBV4-1 to TRBJ1-2, with 7 bases aligning to TRBD1. CDR1 and CDR2 from the germline V gene are MGHRA and YSYEKL. With V trimmed by 1 base and J by 2 bases, 13 bases remained unmatched. The CDR3 is 18 amino acids. CDR3 region: CASSQGDTGAKRNYGYTF. CDR3 nucleotide sequence: TGCGCCAGCAGCCAAGGTGACACAGGGGCCAAAAGAAACTATGGCTACACCTTC.

The count of this clonotype is one. The chain combines TRBV19 with TRBJ1-2, with D perhaps matching TRBD1 (5 bases). The CDR3 is made up of 15 amino acids. V was trimmed by 5 bases and J by 4 bases, leaving 17 bases between them. Germline-derived CDR1 and CDR2 are LNHDA and SQIVND (reference sequence). Written as DNA, the CDR3 is TGTGCCAGTAGTCCACTCGGGGCATCAGGCTATGGCTACACCTTC. This encodes CASSPLGASGYGYTF.

The sample holds a few counts of this clonotype. The rearrangement uses TRBV7-9 and TRBJ1-3, with 8 nucleotides matching TRBD1. Trimming cost V 4 bases and J 9 bases; bases outside gene matches: 5. Germline V gene data show CDR1 as SEHNR and CDR2 as FQNEAQ (reference sequence). The CDR3 length is 13 residues. This chain's CDR3 is CASSSTGAATIYF. The CDR3 DNA reads as TGTGCCAGCAGCTCGACAGGGGCCGCCACCATATATTTT.